The sequence of this T cell receptor (beta chain) was determined in a study of T cells in Graves' hyperthyroidism and ophthalmopathy. Overall study findings and caveats: Using 13 V-J features, a model discriminated ophthalmopathy from stable hyperthyroidism.

This clonotype was seen many times. The target antigen is unknown. Authors of the study amplified TCR beta CDR3 regions from RNA transcripts. TCR CDR3 regions were first amplified by RT-PCR with HTBI primers. TCRdb recomputed calls from the multiplex PCR reads with MiXCR, one row per CDR3 protein. Of 250,000 to 400,000 distinct CDR3 sequences in the sample, approximately 15% were seen once. V lost 3 bases, J lost 1 base, and 12 bases lay in between. Germline V gene sequence: CDR1 MNHEY, CDR2 SMNVEV (reference sequence). There are 15 residues in the CDR3. Specimen: blood. The sequence derives from a woman in her thirties or forties with Graves' ophthalmopathy. The rearrangement joins TRBV27 to TRBJ1-1; D remains ambiguous. The chain's CDR3 is CASSLVLSPNTEAFF. The CDR3 DNA reads TGTGCCAGCAGTTTGGTTCTTTCCCCGAACACTGAAGCTTTCTTT.